This T cell receptor (beta chain) was obtained from a study of T cell repertoires in aging, cancer and after chemotherapy. Rearranged V-D-J TRB sequences were amplified with a mixed TRB-A/B primer pool. TCRdb re-called the multiplex PCR reads with MiXCR, one entry per CDR3 protein. The sample consists of 7,500 to 10,000 distinct CDR3 sequences, around a quarter of them appearing once. Overall study findings and caveats: Age-matched healthy donors had significantly more diverse, less clonal blood TCR repertoires than untreated cancer patients. In cancer patients, declining TCR diversity with age involved lost richness and lost evenness.

In its sample, this clonotype was seen a few times. Its antigen is unidentified. TCR beta rearrangements were amplified from peripheral blood genomic DNA. The CDR3 extends over 11 amino acids. CDR1 is SGDLS and CDR2 is YYNGEE in the germline V gene. The germline V and J ends were trimmed by 4 bases and 9 bases, with 8 bases remaining between them. Source material: blood. The chain employs TRBV9 and TRBJ1-3; D gene unclear. This TCR was recovered from a human donor in good health. In DNA form, the CDR3 reads TGTGCCAGCAGCTCCCAAGGCACCATATATTTT. Translating it yields CASSSQGTIYF.